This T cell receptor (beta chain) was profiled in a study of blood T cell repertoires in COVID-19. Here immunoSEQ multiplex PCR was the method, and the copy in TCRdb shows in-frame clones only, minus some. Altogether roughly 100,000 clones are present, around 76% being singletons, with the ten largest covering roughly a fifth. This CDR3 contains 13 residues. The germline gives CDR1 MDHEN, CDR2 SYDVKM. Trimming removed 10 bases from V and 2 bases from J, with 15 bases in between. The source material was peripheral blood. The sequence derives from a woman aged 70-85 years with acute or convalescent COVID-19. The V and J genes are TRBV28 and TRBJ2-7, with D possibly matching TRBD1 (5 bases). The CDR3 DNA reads TGTGCCACCCACAAGGGGCAGCCCTACGAGCAGTACTTC. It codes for CATHKGQPYEQYF.